This T cell receptor beta chain was profiled in a study of blood T cells in healthy people across ages. V shed 5 bases, J shed 5 bases, and the junction held 5 bases outside the gene matches. The CDR3 is 14 residues long. The study's findings and limits: Estimated diversity that came from one million T cells was considered an underestimate.

A remark on this clonotype: What it binds is unknown.

Together with a sample-barcoded 5' primer, a J-beta primer mix was included in a second PCR lasting roughly 6 to 12 cycles. TCRdb re-analysed the 5' RACE reads in MiXCR, keeping a single row per CDR3 protein. The repertoire holds some 930,000 distinct CDR3 sequences, with 25% to 30% as singletons. This sample also belongs to another study, concerning T cells of mothers and their children. That work contributes: Sequencing got over 8 million TCR beta CDR3 reads from each mother and several million from each child.

This clonotype originated in a woman between 35 and 50 years old in good health. The chain has TRBV12-3 or TRBV12-4 and TRBJ1-2, with 10 bases aligning to TRBD1. Sequenced material: blood. DNA of the CDR3: TGTGCCAGCAGTCGGACAGGGGGTTGGTATGGCTACACCTTC. Translating gives CASSRTGGWYGYTF.